The count of the clone carrying this T cell receptor beta chain is one. Its cognate antigen is unknown. This record comes from a study of PD-1 blockade in classical Hodgkin lymphoma. Relapses following autologous stem cell transplantation were seen in all patients, with brentuximab vedotin exposure varying. Study-wide points: Reported baseline diversity: healthy donors highest, relapsed/refractory patients lowest. Patients with a complete response exhibited baseline diversity comparable to newly diagnosed patients. Possible causes of repertoire differences, disease activity or prior therapy, remain undefined. CD4+ but not CD8+ TCR diversity rose significantly by C4D1.

This CDR3 contains 18 residues. Between the trimmed V and J ends, which lost 1 base and 0 bases, there was a span of 15 bases. Germline V gene data show CDR1 as SGHTA and CDR2 as FQGNSA. Data came from immunoSEQ multiplex PCR; TCRdb stores just in-frame clones and leaves some out. The table has some 100,000 clones, about 89% seen once. Material: peripheral blood mononuclear cells (PBMCs), obtained before the second cycle of nivolumab. The chain employs TRBV7-2 and TRBJ1-4; TRBD1 is a possible D gene (5 bases). The source is a human donor with classical Hodgkin lymphoma. The CDR3 region has the DNA TGTGCCAGCAGCTTAGGCCGGGGGTTGGGTGCAACTAATGAAAAACTGTTTTTT. Translation gives CASSLGRGLGATNEKLFF.